This TCR beta chain stems from a study of beta chain features in type 1 diabetes. Overall study results and limits: Sequencing the cDNA could make cells with high TCR expression show up more than they should.

Reverse transcription of all isolated RNA meant that expressed TCRB transcripts were sequenced. TCRdb keeps only in-frame clones here, not all; method: immunoSEQ multiplex PCR. The table has 250,000 to 350,000 clones, around 13% seen once. This clone was seen a handful of times. Antigen specificity is unknown. One heparinised blood draw averaging about 116 mL was given by each donor. A CD45RO/CCR7/CD25/CD127/CD95/CD27 panel sorted naive, central memory, regulatory and stem cell-like memory CD4+ cells. Purity exceeded 98% in all sorted populations. Germline CDR1 is GTSNPN and CDR2 is SVGIG (reference sequence). CDR3 size: 11 residues.

This TCR was recovered from a man aged 25-45 years in good health. The chain is built from TRBV30 and TRBJ2-7, with D hard to call. Sequencing input: central memory CD4+ T cells from blood. CDR3 bases: TGTGCTGCTGGTAGCTCCTACGAGCAGTACGTC. Its translation is CAAGSSYEQYV.